This is a list of T cell receptor beta chains from one sample in a study of blood T cell repertoires in COVID-19. Generated by immunoSEQ multiplex PCR, the TCRdb table keeps only in-frame clones and is missing some. The sample consists of a few hundred thousand clones, approximately 90% of them appearing once. Sequencing was carried out using PBMCs or T cells enriched from blood (not recorded which). All receptors derive from a middle-aged man who had recovered from COVID-19. The conserved cysteine and the conserved F or W are not part of the CDR3 here. Each record gives: D gene, V gene, J gene, CDR3 protein. A D gene is named only where the DNA matches it firmly.

>.|TRBV19|TRBJ1-3
ASSPNRRNTIY
>TRBD1|TRBV29-1|TRBJ2-1
SVPHRDRAYNEQF
>.|TRBV11-2|TRBJ1-5
ASSILRDQPQH
>TRBD1|TRBV3-1/TRBV3-2|TRBJ1-1
ASSLGQGTEAF
>.|TRBV19|TRBJ1-2
ASSTVVRGHYGYT
>.|TRBV19|TRBJ1-2
ASSIAPGAYGYT
>.|TRBV13|TRBJ2-7
ASSLNTGINEQY
>.|TRBV7-8|TRBJ2-3
ASSLGAGGGSYSTDTQY
>.|TRBV12-3/TRBV12-4|TRBJ1-1
ASSLLVDEAF
>TRBD2|TRBV7-9|TRBJ2-1
ASSLTSGATYNEQF
>.|TRBV18|TRBJ1-1
ASSPRDLEAF
>.|TRBV11-3|TRBJ1-6
ASSLNTGNSPLH
>.|TRBV13|TRBJ2-3
ASSSTPAGLPDTQY
>TRBD1|TRBV6-6|TRBJ1-2
AADRDSTYGYT
>.|TRBV7-9|TRBJ2-2
ASSLVGAGNTGELF
>.|TRBV10-2|TRBJ1-6
ASGLKTGTSGYNSPLH
>.|TRBV13|TRBJ2-1
ASSLFRERFEQF
>.|TRBV18|TRBJ2-6
ASSPLSGGVGGANVLT
>TRBD1|TRBV7-9|TRBJ1-4
ASSLLINTGDLEKLF
>.|TRBV6-5|TRBJ1-1
ASSSGTSPNTEAF
>.|TRBV5-1|TRBJ2-2
ASSWAGGNTGELF
>TRBD2|TRBV5-1|TRBJ2-7
ASSPNSGSGYEQY
>.|TRBV5-1|TRBJ1-1
ASSLAAGNTEAF